This entry lists 3 T cell receptor beta chains sequenced from one sample in a study of T-cell reconstitution after alpha-beta-depleted transplantation in children listed by TCRdb under 2016. The treatment or condition label for this specimen denotes: allogeneic hematopoietic cell transplantation with graft depleted of TCRalphabeta T cells and CD19 B cells. Library creation used PCR. This sample was sequenced with an Illumina HiSeq 2500. Molecular barcoding was employed in the preparation of TCR libraries, with unique molecular identifiers being used to normalize TCRbeta repertoire quantification. In TCRdb, the public reads were trimmed at Q25 with fastp and aligned with MiXCR, with productive beta chains retained. Duplicate CDR3 protein sequences are folded into a single record with the most common DNA and genes. For this sample the table gives 750,000 to 950,000 distinct CDR3 sequences, of which roughly 15% were detected only once. The leading ten clones occupy approximately 5% of the sample.

Source: PBMCs, mostly from graft donor cells, taken 360 days after TCRalphabeta/CD19-depleted stem cell transplant. These receptors came from a male patient aged 10 to 17 who had a stem cell transplant for acute lymphoblastic leukemia, so the T cells may come from the graft donor.

This clonotype came up a few times. The chain carries TRBV20-1 and TRBJ1-1; D is unresolved. Germline values: CDR1 DFQATT, CDR2 SNEGSKA (reference sequence). This CDR3 has 11 residues. Trimming stripped 5 bases from V and 2 bases from J, with 6 bases between. CDR3 loop: CSAPVNTEAFF. CDR3 in DNA: TGCAGTGCTCCTGTTAACACTGAAGCTTTCTTT.

This clonotype has just a few counts. The rearrangement joins TRBV5-1 to TRBJ2-1; a possible D gene is TRBD2 (6 bases). The CDR3 is 16 amino acids. V was pared by 4 bases and J by 0 bases, with 14 bases between. Germline V gene lookup returns CDR1 SGHRS and CDR2 YFSETQ. The CDR3 nucleotides are TGCGCCAGCAGCCCCGGGACTTTAAGCTCCTACAATGAGCAGTTCTTC. This translates into CASSPGTLSSYNEQFF.

In this sample, this clonotype turned up a few times. The chain couples TRBV15 to TRBJ1-1; D may be TRBD1 (5 bases). V was cut by 1 base and J by 4 bases, with 7 bases left in between. The CDR3 extends over 13 amino acids. Germline values: CDR1 LNHNV, CDR2 YYDKDF (reference sequence). CDR3 region: CATSRGGVTEAFF. In DNA form, the CDR3 reads TGTGCCACCAGCAGAGGGGGGGTCACTGAAGCTTTCTTT.